The source of this TCR beta chain is a study of T cells in tuberculosis. Sorting used thawed, overnight-rested PBMC stained with anti-CD3, a viability dye and GMM-loaded CD1B tetramer. CD1B tetramers were loaded with Rhodococcus equi-derived C32 glucose monomycolate. Tetramer-sorted PBMC had been CD14 monocyte-depleted before freezing. Tetramer-negative cells, roughly 100,000 per donor, were also sorted. Chain pairing is unknown; alpha and beta were sequenced separately. Clones were sequenced by immunoSEQ multiplex PCR, and TCRdb holds only the in-frame ones, with some missing. Of approximately 88,000 clones in the sample, approximately 90% are singletons; the top ten hold 1.9%. Study-wide results and limits: T cells binding CD1B-GMM tetramer weakly possibly escaped the sort.

The trim removed 2 bases at V and 2 bases at J, leaving 11 bases unmatched. Germline lookup yields CDR1 PRHDT and CDR2 FYEKMQ (reference sequence). The CDR3 is made up of 18 amino acids. This TCR came from an adult woman with latent tuberculosis. The specimen sequenced was CD1b-GMM tetramer-negative cells sorted from PBMCs. The chain has TRBV13 and TRBJ2-3; 9 positions match TRBD1. CDR3 in DNA: TGTGCCAGCAGCTTATTTAAAGAGACAGGGGGATTCACAGATACGCAGTATTTT. This encodes CASSLFKETGGFTDTQYF.